The 25 T cell receptor beta chains below were found in one sample sequenced in a study of blood T cell repertoires in COVID-19. The assay was immunoSEQ multiplex PCR, and TCRdb's table has in-frame clones only and misses some. The table lists under 200,000 clones, more than 75% of them singletons. Sequencing was carried out using peripheral blood. The receptors here all came from a man aged 50-59 years who had recovered from COVID-19.

This sequence joins TRBV6-2 or TRBV6-3 and TRBJ2-3; 10 bases agree with TRBD2. J lost 4 bases, V lost 0 bases, and 7 bases had no gene match. The CDR3 is made up of 17 amino acids. Looked up from germline, CDR1 is MNHEY and CDR2 is SVGEGT. The CDR3 loop is CASSYSLSGRASDTQYF. The CDR3 DNA reads as TGTGCCAGCAGTTACTCGCTCAGCGGGAGGGCCTCAGATACGCAGTATTTT.

The rearrangement uses TRBV19 and TRBJ2-1; tentatively, D is TRBD2 (6 bases). This CDR3 comprises 16 residues. Deletions cut 0 bases from V and 4 bases from J, with 13 bases between. The germline gives CDR1 LNHDA, CDR2 SQIVND (reference sequence). The CDR3: CASSIDERRGYNEQFF. The CDR3 DNA reads as TGTGCCAGTAGTATAGATGAGCGACGGGGGTACAATGAGCAGTTCTTC.

The chain has TRBV2 and TRBJ1-1, with D perhaps TRBD1 (6 bases). CDR3 length equals 16 residues. Germline V gives CDR1 SNHLY, CDR2 FYNNEI. The V end was cut by 6 bases, the J end by 6 bases, with 23 bases between. Written as DNA, the CDR3 is TGTGCCAGCAGGAAGGTTCCCACAGGGTTTAACGCTGAAGCTTTCTTT. It is translated as CASRKVPTGFNAEAFF.

Here the CDR3 reads CASSLYCGTGVCQPQHF. CDR3 DNA sequence: TGTGCCAGCAGTTTATATTGTGGGACAGGGGTTTGTCAGCCCCAGCATTTT. This chain joins TRBV27 and TRBJ1-5, with TRBD1 matching 10 bases. From germline, CDR1 is MNHEY and CDR2 SMNVEV (reference sequence). This CDR3 has 17 residues. The J segment lost 6 bases and the V segment lost 1 base, leaving 9 bases of the junction unmatched.

The chain has TRBV5-8 and TRBJ2-1; D ambiguous. Trimming took off 0 bases at V and 4 bases at J, with 8 bases between the two ends. This CDR3 is 14 amino acids long. Germline CDR1 SGHTS, CDR2 YDEGEE. The CDR3 reads CASSLASGYNEQFF. Written as DNA, the CDR3 is TGTGCCAGCAGCTTGGCCTCGGGTTACAATGAGCAGTTCTTC.

This rearrangement joins TRBV18 to TRBJ1-4, with no clear D. Per germline, CDR1 KGHSH and CDR2 LQKENI. The V and J ends lost 6 bases and 2 bases respectively, with 16 bases between them. The CDR3 is 16 residues long. The CDR3 loop reads CASSRIGVSTNEKLFF. CDR3 nucleotide sequence: TGTGCCAGCTCCCGGATCGGGGTCAGCACTAATGAAAAACTGTTTTTT.

V and J are TRBV15 and TRBJ2-7; tentatively, D is TRBD1 (6 bases). The CDR3 totals 16 residues. With 5 bases removed from V and 6 bases from J, the gap between germline ends came to 23 bases. CDR1 LNHNV and CDR2 YYDKDF come from the germline V gene (reference sequence). CDR3 bases: TGTGCCACCAGCCCAACACGACAGGTACGGATTGGCGAGCAGTACTTC. It specifies CATSPTRQVRIGEQYF. Combining the CDR3 with reference TRBV15 and TRBJ2-7 gives the whole variable domain DAMVIQNPRYQVTQFGKPVTLSCSQTLNHNVMYWYQQKSSQAPKLLFHYYDKDFNNEADTPDNFQSRRPNTSFCFLDIRSPGLGDTAMYLCATSPTRQVRIGEQYFGPGTRLTVT.

The CDR3 here is CASSTIRQINQPQHF. The CDR3 DNA follows: TGTGCCAGCAGTACCATACGACAGATCAATCAGCCCCAGCATTTT. The rearrangement joins TRBV6-2 or TRBV6-3 to TRBJ1-5; weak D call: TRBD1 (5 bases). The CDR3 spans 15 residues. Trimming removed 5 bases from V and 3 bases from J, with 14 bases in between. Germline V gene lookup returns CDR1 MNHEY and CDR2 SVGEGT.

The chain links TRBV5-5 to TRBJ2-1; the match to TRBD1 covers 11 bases. Germline V gene lookup returns CDR1 SGHKS and CDR2 YYEKEE (reference sequence). This CDR3 is built from 17 residues. With 3 bases clipped from V and 6 bases from J, the junction kept 11 bases outside the gene matches. For the CDR3, the DNA is TGTGCCAGCAGCTCCAGGACAGGGGGCGGCATTATCAATGAGCAGTTCTTC. The encoded protein is CASSSRTGGGIINEQFF.

V usage is TRBV27 and J usage is TRBJ2-1, with 11 bases aligning to TRBD2. The CDR3 runs to 15 residues. Losses at the gene ends were 3 bases for V and 4 bases for J; bases not matched to a gene: 2. Germline V CDR1 and CDR2: MNHEY, SMNVEV (reference sequence). The CDR3 sequence: CASSLIAGGYNEQFF. As DNA, the CDR3 is TGTGCCAGCAGTTTGATAGCGGGAGGGTACAATGAGCAGTTCTTC.

This rearrangement joins TRBV5-6 to TRBJ1-1; D gene ambiguous. The CDR3 length is 16 residues. Germline CDR1 reads SGHDT; CDR2 reads YYEEEE. V shed 5 bases and J shed 1 base, with 18 bases lying between them. The CDR3 sequence is CASSRKLVRGNTEAFF. CDR3 sequence (DNA): TGTGCCAGCAGTCGAAAGTTAGTCCGGGGGAACACTGAAGCTTTCTTT.

The chain is built from TRBV5-4 and TRBJ2-1, with 8 bases fitting TRBD2. Looked up from germline, CDR1 is SGHNT and CDR2 is YYREEE (reference sequence). The CDR3 consists of 13 residues. The trim removed 4 bases at V and 8 bases at J, leaving 5 bases unmatched. CDR3: CASSAGTRDEQFF. The CDR3 bases are TGTGCCAGCAGCGCCGGGACTAGGGATGAGCAGTTCTTC.

This clone was seen just once. The V gene is TRBV28, the J gene TRBJ2-2, with D perhaps TRBD2 (7 bases). Deletions cut 8 bases from V and 4 bases from J, with 17 bases between. The germline gives CDR1 MDHEN, CDR2 SYDVKM. CDR3 length: 15 amino acids. The CDR3 nucleotides are TGTGCCAGCGCAGTCGGGGGGCTAATCACCGGGGAGCTGTTTTTT. Protein sequence: CASAVGGLITGELFF.

The rearrangement uses TRBV24-1 and TRBJ1-2; D is undetermined. Trimming pared 6 bases from V and 2 bases from J, leaving 12 bases between. CDR3 length equals 14 residues. CDR1 is KGHDR and CDR2 is SFDVKD in the germline V gene. The DNA for the CDR3 is TGTGCCACCAGTCGGTTCCGAGAGAACTATGGCTACACCTTC. It translates to CATSRFRENYGYTF.

The V call is TRBV7-2, the J call TRBJ1-6; tentative D call: TRBD1 (6 bases). Germline CDR1 SGHTA, CDR2 FQGNSA. This CDR3 comprises 14 residues. The germline V and J ends were trimmed by 2 bases and 14 bases, with 16 bases remaining between them. The CDR3 reads CASSLSQGKRALHF. In DNA, the CDR3 is TGTGCCAGCAGCTTATCACAGGGAAAAAGGGCCCTCCACTTT.

The J gene is TRBJ1-2, the V gene TRBV3-1 (or the pseudogene TRBV3-2); a possible D gene is TRBD1 (5 bases). The germline V gene encodes CDR1 LGHDT and CDR2 YNNKEL (reference sequence). The length of the CDR3 is 16 residues. V was trimmed by 0 bases and J by 2 bases, leaving 13 bases between them. The CDR3 coding sequence is TGTGCCAGCAGCCAAGAGTTAGGGGTGGTAAACTATGGCTACACCTTC. It specifies CASSQELGVVNYGYTF.

This chain connects TRBV7-2 to TRBJ2-2, with TRBD1 matching 8 bases. The CDR3 spans 15 residues. Germline assignment: CDR1 SGHTA and CDR2 FQGNSA. The V and J ends lost 4 bases and 5 bases, in that order; junction bases with no gene match: 6. In nucleotides, the CDR3 is TGTGCCAGCAGCTCGACAGGGGTTCGGACCGGGGAGCTGTTTTTT. Amino acid sequence: CASSSTGVRTGELFF.

The J gene is TRBJ1-2, the V gene TRBV6-2 or TRBV6-3; D possibly corresponds to TRBD1 (5 bases). This CDR3 is built from 15 residues. V dropped 6 bases and J dropped 2 bases, with 16 bases sitting between them. Germline assignment: CDR1 MNHEY and CDR2 SVGEGT. The CDR3: CASSPRGGSNYGYTF. The CDR3 DNA follows: TGTGCCAGCAGCCCCCGGGGGGGGTCGAACTATGGCTACACCTTC.

CDR3 sequence (DNA): TGTGCCAGCAGTTTAACGCCAGGTGGGAGGAGTGAAAAACTGTTTTTT. Its translation is CASSLTPGGRSEKLFF. The genes are TRBV27 and TRBJ1-4; D remains ambiguous. Germline V gene data show CDR1 as MNHEY and CDR2 as SMNVEV (reference sequence). The CDR3 consists of 16 residues. The V end lost 2 bases, the J end lost 7 bases, and 17 bases lay between the germline ends.

The chain employs TRBV25-1 and TRBJ2-1; TRBD1 matches 11 bases. Looked up from germline, CDR1 is MGHDK and CDR2 is SYGVNS. The CDR3 covers 13 residues. Germline trimming cut 3 bases from V and 9 bases from J; bases unmatched to any gene: 1. The CDR3 coding sequence is TGTGCCAGCAGTGAGGACAGGGGGCGTGAGCAGTTCTTC. This translates into CASSEDRGREQFF.

The CDR3: CASSEFSNTEAFF. The CDR3 DNA follows: TGTGCCAGCAGTGAATTCAGTAACACTGAAGCTTTCTTT. This chain links TRBV25-1 with TRBJ1-1; D call uncertain. Germline V CDR1 and CDR2: MGHDK, SYGVNS. The CDR3 has 13 amino acids. Trimming cost V 1 base and J 2 bases, with 5 bases left between them.

DNA for the CDR3: TGTGCCATCAGTGCTCCCCCCAGCGGGGGGGACTATGAGCAGTTCTTC. It translates to CAISAPPSGGDYEQFF. The genes are TRBV10-3 and TRBJ2-1; 10 bases line up with TRBD2. With 4 bases clipped from V and 8 bases from J, the junction kept 11 bases outside the gene matches. Per germline, CDR1 ENHRY and CDR2 SYGVKD. The CDR3 sequence is 16 residues long.

The chain is built from TRBV27 and TRBJ2-7; weak D call: TRBD1 (6 bases). Trimming took off 3 bases at V and 1 base at J, with 7 bases between the two ends. The CDR3 has 13 residues. Germline CDR1 reads MNHEY; CDR2 reads SMNVEV (reference sequence). DNA of the CDR3: TGTGCCAGCAGTTTCAGGGGTTCCTACGAGCAGTACTTC. Residues: CASSFRGSYEQYF.

The rearrangement links TRBV18 to TRBJ1-3, with 9 nucleotides matching TRBD1. The germline CDR1 and CDR2 sequences are KGHSH and LQKENI. The V and J ends lost 6 bases and 3 bases, in that order; junction bases with no gene match: 6. The CDR3 is made up of 15 amino acids. The CDR3 is CASSVGQGLGNTIYF. The CDR3 bases are TGTGCCAGCTCCGTAGGACAGGGGCTTGGAAACACCATATATTTT.

This chain joins TRBV5-1 and TRBJ2-1; 7 positions match TRBD2. Germline V gene data show CDR1 as SGHRS and CDR2 as YFSETQ. J was trimmed by 9 bases and V by 4 bases; bases with no gene match: 7. The CDR3 length is 13 residues. The CDR3 loop reads CASSRGEPGEQFF. CDR3 DNA: TGCGCCAGCAGCCGGGGGGAGCCAGGTGAGCAGTTCTTC.